The clone carrying this T cell receptor (beta chain) has more than one count but fewer than ten. What it recognizes is unknown. Trimming took 5 bases from V and 7 from J; bases not matched to a gene: 7. This CDR3 has 14 residues. Germline assignment: CDR1 SEHNR and CDR2 FQNEAQ (reference sequence). Drawing of peripheral blood yielded roughly 9.3 milliliters from each donor. This sample was included in a study of blood T cells in healthy people across ages. Study-wide results and caveats: Older individuals had lower TCR beta diversity per million T cells (the decline was roughly linear). Because donor CMV status was unknown, expanded clonotype changes were possibly confounded.

The use of a sample-barcoded 5' primer and a J-beta primer mix characterized a second PCR of roughly 7 to 12 cycles. All cDNA molecules were each tagged by a template-switch adaptor with 12 random nucleotides. Via MiXCR, TCRdb re-called the 5' RACE reads, giving one row per CDR3 protein. The sample includes about 640,000 distinct CDR3 sequences, around 54% of them seen just once. Sequencing was performed on blood. The receptor was isolated from a man aged 60 to 69 in good health. V is TRBV7-9 and J is TRBJ1-4, with 7 bases lining up with TRBD1. CDR3 in DNA: TGTGCCAGCAGCCTACAGGGGCGGAGTGAAAAACTGTTTTTT. As protein: CASSLQGRSEKLFF.